Each of the 10 T cell receptor beta chains below was sequenced from the same sample in a study of identical twins. TCRdb reprocessed the 5' RACE reads with MiXCR, giving one entry per CDR3 protein. The table shows a few hundred thousand distinct CDR3 sequences, with roughly 8.6% occurring only once. The sample was also linked to a second study, of yellow fever vaccine responses in identical twins.

The specimen sequenced was memory (CD45RO+) T cells sorted from blood. Source of these receptors: a woman aged 18-29 years in good health.

The V call is TRBV5-1, the J call TRBJ1-3; D may be TRBD1 (5 bases). The germline V gene has CDR1 SGHRS and CDR2 YFSETQ. This CDR3 spans 13 amino acids. The V end lost 1 base, the J end lost 8 bases, and 10 bases lay between the germline ends. The CDR3 coding sequence is TGCGCCAGCAGCTTGAACAGGAGAGACACCATATATTTT. Protein: CASSLNRRDTIYF.

The chain recombines TRBV6-2 or TRBV6-3 with TRBJ2-2; D may be TRBD2 (6 bases). Germline-derived CDR1 and CDR2 are MNHEY and SVGEGT. The V and J ends lost 0 bases and 0 bases respectively, with 23 bases between them. The CDR3 covers 21 residues. CDR3: CASSYSPTGSFSGPNTGELFF. For the CDR3, the DNA is TGTGCCAGCAGTTACTCCCCCACCGGTTCGTTTAGCGGACCGAACACCGGGGAGCTGTTTTTT.

This clonotype was detected only a few times. The rearrangement joins TRBV20-1 to TRBJ2-5; 7 nucleotides match TRBD2. With 0 bases clipped from V and 7 bases from J, the junction kept 23 bases outside the gene matches. CDR1 and CDR2 from the germline V gene are DFQATT and SNEGSKA (reference sequence). This CDR3 is built from 19 residues. The CDR3 region is CSARDRGSAGEITEGTQYF. The CDR3 DNA follows: TGCAGTGCTAGAGATCGGGGCTCGGCGGGGGAGATCACAGAGGGGACCCAGTACTTC.

A few counts support this clonotype. V and J are TRBV6-1 and TRBJ1-4; tentative D call: TRBD1 (5 bases). CDR1 is MNHNS, CDR2 SASEGT, per germline. V lost 8 bases and J lost 7, with 14 bases in between. The CDR3 totals 13 residues. Here the CDR3 reads CASRMGPGEKLFF. Here the CDR3 DNA reads TGTGCCAGCCGAATGGGACCGGGTGAAAAACTGTTTTTT.

The chain links TRBV27 to TRBJ1-3; D not certain. In germline, CDR1 is MNHEY, CDR2 SMNVEV (reference sequence). With 6 bases removed from V and 5 bases from J, the gap between germline ends came to 11 bases. The CDR3 totals 13 residues. The CDR3 loop reads CASRPLGRNTIYF. CDR3 coding DNA: TGTGCCAGCAGACCTCTAGGGAGAAACACCATATATTTT.

The sample holds a few counts of this clonotype. The chain recombines TRBV4-1 with TRBJ2-7; the D is unclear. V was shortened by 0 bases and J by 3 bases, with 9 bases between the two germline ends. CDR3 size: 14 residues. In germline, CDR1 is MGHRA, CDR2 YSYEKL. The CDR3 nucleotides read TGCGCCAGCAGCCAAGATCCCATCAGCTACGAGCAGTACTTC. Translation gives CASSQDPISYEQYF.

There are a few counts of this clonotype. The chain employs TRBV5-1 and TRBJ2-7; D ambiguous. Germline CDR1 SGHRS, CDR2 YFSETQ. The CDR3 is made up of 15 amino acids. CDR3 amino acids: CVSSLWVSQYYEQYV. The CDR3 coding sequence is TGCGTCAGCAGCTTGTGGGTCAGCCAATACTACGAGCAGTACGTC.

This clonotype was observed a few times. V usage is TRBV6-1 and J usage is TRBJ2-7; maybe TRBD1 (5 bases). CDR1 and CDR2 (germline): MNHNS, SASEGT. The germline V and J ends were trimmed by 7 bases and 2 bases, with 15 bases remaining between them. The CDR3 length is 14 residues. In DNA, the CDR3 is TGTGCCAGCACAACGGCCAGGGCACCCTACGAGCAGTACTTC. Residues: CASTTARAPYEQYF.

The CDR3 DNA reads TGTGCCAGTAGTACCGCCGGGCGGTCGATGCAGACTGAAGCTTTCTTT. It specifies CASSTAGRSMQTEAFF. The rearrangement uses TRBV19 and TRBJ1-1; D is unresolved. This CDR3 is built from 16 residues. Trimming stripped 4 bases from V and 5 bases from J, with 20 bases between. Germline V lookup: CDR1 LNHDA, CDR2 SQIVND (reference sequence).

This clonotype came up a few times. The V and J genes are TRBV6-2 or TRBV6-3 and TRBJ1-1; perhaps TRBD1 as D (6 bases). The V end was cut by 8 bases, the J end by 1 base, with 11 bases between. The CDR3 loop spans 13 amino acids. The germline gives CDR1 MNHEY, CDR2 SVGEGT. The DNA for the CDR3 is TGTGCCAGCGGTAGGACAGCGAACACTGAAGCTTTCTTT. Its translation is CASGRTANTEAFF.